The 9 T cell receptor beta chains below come from one sample, sequenced in a study of blood T cell repertoires in COVID-19 (dated by TCRdb to about 2020). Libraries were made using the immunoSEQ multiplex PCR assay. Not all clones reach the TCRdb copy of this immuneACCESS table, which keeps in-frame sequences only. Checked studies attribute under half of the gap to unresolved V genes and leave the rest unexplained. The sample data list more than 200,000 clones, and more than 75% of these were observed just once. The top ten constitute about 1.5% of the sample. The specimen sequenced was PBMCs or T cells enriched from blood (not recorded which). The receptors here all came from a woman between 45 and 60 years old who had recovered from COVID-19.

The gene calls are TRBV24-1 and TRBJ2-1, with D possibly being TRBD1 (5 bases). V was clipped by 4 bases and J by 8 bases, with 17 bases between them. Germline V gene sequence: CDR1 KGHDR, CDR2 SFDVKD. This CDR3 contains 15 residues. CDR3 in DNA: TGTGCCACCAGTGACAATCTTCCAGGGAAGGATGAGCAGTTCTTC. It specifies CATSDNLPGKDEQFF.

This clone came up once. The J gene is TRBJ1-1, the V gene TRBV19; a weak D match, TRBD1 (5 bases). V lost 7 bases, J lost 2 bases, and 11 bases lay in between. Germline CDR1 and CDR2: LNHDA and SQIVND (reference sequence). This CDR3 region has 13 residues. The CDR3, as DNA: TGTGCCAGTATGAGACAGCCTAACACTGAAGCTTTCTTT. Residues: CASMRQPNTEAFF. Variable domain in full (rest from reference TRBV19 and TRBJ1-1): DGGITQSPKYLFRKEGQNVTLSCEQNLNHDAMYWYRQDPGQGLRLIYYSQIVNDFQKGDIAEGYSVSREKKESFPLTVTSAQKNPTAFYLCASMRQPNTEAFFGQGTRLTVV.

The rearrangement joins TRBV27 to TRBJ2-7; D remains unclear. The CDR3 runs to 13 residues. Germline CDR1 and CDR2: MNHEY and SMNVEV (reference sequence). The germline V and J ends were trimmed by 3 bases and 4 bases, with 10 bases remaining between them. CDR3 in DNA: TGTGCCAGCAGTTTGGGCCCTGGGTACGAGCAGTACTTC. It translates to CASSLGPGYEQYF.

This chain joins TRBV10-3 and TRBJ1-1; possibly TRBD1 for D (6 bases). The CDR3 length is 16 residues. Germline V gene sequence: CDR1 ENHRY, CDR2 SYGVKD. The ends were cut back, 0 bases at V and 0 bases at J, with 11 bases in the middle. The DNA of the CDR3 is TGTGCCATCAGTGAGTCGATTCAGGGGATGAACACTGAAGCTTTCTTT. This gives the protein CAISESIQGMNTEAFF.

The chain has TRBV18 and TRBJ2-5; 7 bases align to TRBD2. V was clipped by 5 bases and J by 1 base; unmatched bases: 4. Germline V gene lookup returns CDR1 KGHSH and CDR2 LQKENI. The CDR3 loop spans 14 amino acids. CDR3 in amino acids: CASSETSVQETQYF. CDR3 DNA: TGTGCCAGCTCAGAAACTAGCGTCCAAGAGACCCAGTACTTC.

The chain employs TRBV4-1 and TRBJ1-2, with D unclear. Deletions cut 1 base from V and 6 bases from J, with 15 bases between. The CDR3 totals 15 residues. Germline V gene sequence: CDR1 MGHRA, CDR2 YSYEKL. For the CDR3, the DNA is TGCGCCAGCAGCCAAGGGTACGGGGATTTTGATGGCTACACCTTC. Translated, it gives CASSQGYGDFDGYTF.

The chain joins TRBV10-2 to TRBJ2-5; tentative D call: TRBD2 (6 bases). V was shortened by 6 bases and J by 4 bases, with 21 bases between the two germline ends. The CDR3 length is 16 residues. Germline lookup yields CDR1 WSHSY and CDR2 SAAADI. The CDR3 loop is CASRHHGAEGGETQYF. CDR3 bases: TGCGCCAGCAGACATCACGGTGCGGAGGGAGGAGAGACCCAGTACTTC.

The V call is TRBV3-1 (or the pseudogene TRBV3-2), the J call TRBJ2-1, with D hard to call. CDR3 size: 13 residues. Trimming cost V 4 bases and J 4 bases, with 8 bases left between them. CDR1 is LGHDT, CDR2 YNNKEL, per germline (reference sequence). The CDR3 DNA reads as TGTGCCAGCAGCCCCGGAGCTTACAATGAGCAGTTCTTC. Its translation: CASSPGAYNEQFF.

The V gene is TRBV7-2, the J gene TRBJ2-1; D not resolved. V dropped 2 bases and J dropped 8 bases, with 22 bases sitting between them. The CDR3 has 17 residues. The germline CDR1 and CDR2 sequences are SGHTA and FQGNSA. As DNA, the CDR3 is TGTGCCAGCAGCTTACCTCACGTGGGCGATACATTCTATGAGCAGTTCTTC. Encoded protein: CASSLPHVGDTFYEQFF.